The 32 T cell receptor beta chains given below trace back to one sample, sequenced in a study of cytomegalovirus exposure and HLA in healthy donors. The PCR ran on 60 Vbeta and 13 Jbeta primers. Clones were sequenced by immunoSEQ multiplex PCR, and TCRdb holds only the in-frame ones, with some missing. The table lists approximately 170,000 clones. Material for sequencing was PBMCs. These receptors all stem from a woman aged 18-29 years in good health and CMV-seropositive.

The gene calls are TRBV10-2 and TRBJ2-2; D possibly corresponds to TRBD1 (6 bases). Germline CDR1 WSHSY, CDR2 SAAADI. This CDR3 has 16 residues. V dropped 1 base and J dropped 4 bases, with 13 bases sitting between them. The CDR3 DNA reads TGCGCCAGCAGTGAGTGGACAGCGGTCGCCACCGGGGAGCTGTTTTTT. As protein: CASSEWTAVATGELFF.

This chain links TRBV9 with TRBJ1-6; D unresolved. V lost 1 base to trimming and J lost 6 bases, with 8 bases between them. Germline assignment: CDR1 SGDLS and CDR2 YYNGEE. This CDR3 spans 14 amino acids. The CDR3 DNA follows: TGTGCCAGCAGCGTAACACAGACTAATTCACCCCTCCACTTT. It encodes CASSVTQTNSPLHF. Looking up the rest from reference TRBV9 and TRBJ1-6 gives the full variable domain: DSGVTQTPKHLITATGQRVTLRCSPRSGDLSVYWYQQSLDQGLQFLIQYYNGEERAKGNILERFSAQQFPDLHSELNLSSLELGDSALYFCASSVTQTNSPLHFGNGTRLTVT.

Regarding this clone: This sample includes further DNA sequences coding for the same CDR3. V and J are TRBV11-3 and TRBJ2-1; the match to TRBD2 covers 7 bases. Trimming removed 5 bases from V and 7 bases from J; junction bases left unmatched: 5. CDR1 is SGHNT and CDR2 is YENEEA in the germline V gene. This CDR3 has 13 residues. Written as DNA, the CDR3 is TGTGCCAGCAGCCTCTCGGGGGGTAATGAGCAGTTCTTC. The encoded protein is CASSLSGGNEQFF. Full variable domain (rest looked up from reference TRBV11-3 and TRBJ2-1): EAGVVQSPRYKIIEKKQPVAFWCNPISGHNTLYWYLQNLGQGPELLIRYENEEAVDDSQLPKDRFSAERLKGVDSTLKIQPAELGDSAVYLCASSLSGGNEQFFGPGTRLTVL.

J is TRBJ2-5 and V is TRBV18, with TRBD2 matching 9 bases. The V gene's germline CDR1 is KGHSH and CDR2 LQKENI. With V trimmed by 4 bases and J by 2 bases, 8 bases remained unmatched. This CDR3 spans 16 amino acids. The CDR3 sequence: CASSLLLTSGQETQYF. CDR3 sequence (DNA): TGTGCCAGCTCACTCCTCCTGACTAGCGGTCAAGAGACCCAGTACTTC.

The genes are TRBV14 and TRBJ2-7; perhaps TRBD1 as D (6 bases). Germline V gene lookup returns CDR1 SGHDN and CDR2 FVKESK. The CDR3 sequence is 12 residues long. V gave up 5 bases and J gave up 3 bases, with 8 bases separating them. This chain's CDR3 is CASSLGGYEQYF. In DNA form, the CDR3 reads TGTGCCAGCAGCTTAGGGGGCTACGAGCAGTACTTC.

The chain links TRBV6-6 to TRBJ1-4; D is unresolved. This CDR3 contains 14 residues. CDR1 is MNHNY and CDR2 is SVGAGI in the germline V gene (reference sequence). V lost 2 bases to trimming and J lost 5 bases, with 9 bases between them. The CDR3 loop reads CASSYGQVNEKLFF. The CDR3 region has the DNA TGTGCCAGCAGTTACGGGCAGGTCAATGAAAAACTGTTTTTT.

This chain links TRBV28 with TRBJ1-4; 7 bases are shared with TRBD1. Germline trimming cut 4 bases from V and 5 bases from J; bases unmatched to any gene: 7. Germline lookup yields CDR1 MDHEN and CDR2 SYDVKM. CDR3 length: 15 residues. CDR3 in DNA: TGTGCCAGCAGTTCCGAGGGGGCTGGAAATGAAAAACTGTTTTTT. Translation: CASSSEGAGNEKLFF. Full variable domain (rest looked up from reference TRBV28 and TRBJ1-4): DVKVTQSSRYLVKRTGEKVFLECVQDMDHENMFWYRQDPGLGLRLIYFSYDVKMKEKGDIPEGYSVSREKKERFSLILESASTNQTSMYLCASSSEGAGNEKLFFGSGTQLSVL.

This chain joins TRBV5-1 and TRBJ2-3; TRBD2 matches 11 bases. This CDR3 contains 16 residues. The germline gives CDR1 SGHRS, CDR2 YFSETQ. Trimming removed 4 bases from V and 1 base from J; junction bases left unmatched: 5. CDR3 DNA sequence: TGCGCCAGCAGCGCCCCACTAGCGGGAGGCACAGATACGCAGTATTTT. Translating it yields CASSAPLAGGTDTQYF.

V and J are TRBV6-1 and TRBJ1-2; D might be TRBD1 (6 bases). This CDR3 spans 13 amino acids. CDR1 is MNHNS, CDR2 SASEGT, per germline. Trimming pared 3 bases from V and 3 bases from J, leaving 8 bases between. Written as DNA, the CDR3 is TGTGCCAGCAGTGAGTACAGGGACTATGGCTACACCTTC. Amino acid sequence: CASSEYRDYGYTF.

This chain connects TRBV27 to TRBJ2-7, with D perhaps TRBD2 (6 bases). Trimming stripped 6 bases from V and 1 base from J, with 19 bases between. CDR3 length: 16 amino acids. Germline V gives CDR1 MNHEY, CDR2 SMNVEV (reference sequence). The CDR3 reads CASRRALGGQSYEQYF. The CDR3 DNA reads as TGTGCCAGCAGGCGAGCGTTGGGGGGTCAGTCCTACGAGCAGTACTTC.

The chain joins TRBV11-3 to TRBJ1-3; TRBD1 might be the D (5 bases). Germline V lookup: CDR1 SGHNT, CDR2 YENEEA. The V end lost 5 bases, the J end lost 4 bases, and 18 bases lay between the germline ends. The CDR3 is 16 amino acids. The CDR3 loop is CASSNPWGGKGNTIYF. The CDR3 region has the DNA TGTGCCAGCAGCAACCCTTGGGGGGGTAAAGGAAACACCATATATTTT.

The chain joins TRBV5-1 to TRBJ1-4; D is undetermined. V was cut by 7 bases and J by 3 bases, with 13 bases left in between. The V gene's germline CDR1 is SGHRS and CDR2 YFSETQ. The CDR3 runs 14 residues. The CDR3 region has the DNA TGCGCCAGCTCCCGGGATTTATCTAATGAAAAACTGTTTTTT. Translated, it gives CASSRDLSNEKLFF.

The genes are TRBV18 and TRBJ2-7; 10 bases map to TRBD2. The V gene end was trimmed by 3 bases and the J gene end by 5 bases; junction bases not matched to a gene: 4. From germline, CDR1 is KGHSH and CDR2 LQKENI. CDR3 size: 14 residues. Here the CDR3 DNA reads TGTGCCAGCTCACCCGGGACTAGCGCCCACGAGCAGTACTTC. Amino acid sequence: CASSPGTSAHEQYF.

The chain combines TRBV4-1 with TRBJ1-2, with D possibly matching TRBD1 (5 bases). CDR1 and CDR2 from the germline V gene are MGHRA and YSYEKL. The CDR3 has 15 amino acids. With 4 bases removed from V and 0 bases from J, the gap between germline ends came to 12 bases. The CDR3 nucleotides are TGCGCCAGCAGCCGCGGGACCCAAACTAACTATGGCTACACCTTC. Amino acid sequence: CASSRGTQTNYGYTF.

The J gene is TRBJ2-7, the V gene TRBV19; TRBD1 is a possible D gene (6 bases). This CDR3 has 14 amino acids. CDR1 is LNHDA and CDR2 is SQIVND in the germline V gene (reference sequence). Trimming took off 5 bases at V and 4 bases at J, with 15 bases between the two ends. The CDR3 loop is CASSSTGYLYEQYF. In DNA, the CDR3 is TGTGCCAGTAGTTCTACAGGGTATCTTTACGAGCAGTACTTC.

The V and J genes are TRBV5-4 and TRBJ1-2; D gene uncertain. Germline assignment: CDR1 SGHNT and CDR2 YYREEE (reference sequence). The CDR3 is 11 amino acids. Deletions cut 2 bases from V and 8 bases from J, with 7 bases between. The chain's CDR3 is CASSLDRGYTF. In DNA, the CDR3 is TGTGCCAGCAGCTTAGATCGGGGCTACACCTTC.

The gene calls are TRBV10-3 and TRBJ1-2; 12 positions agree with TRBD1. Germline CDR1 ENHRY, CDR2 SYGVKD. With V trimmed by 11 bases and J by 6 bases, 10 bases remained unmatched. CDR3 length: 14 amino acids. DNA of the CDR3: TGTGCCGCCGGGGACAGGGGGCGCTTCGATGGCTACACCTTC. Translation: CAAGDRGRFDGYTF.

This chain uses TRBV2 with TRBJ2-5; perhaps TRBD1 as D (5 bases). The CDR3 covers 13 residues. Trimming left V 0 bases short and J 11 bases short, with 13 bases between. Looked up from germline, CDR1 is SNHLY and CDR2 is FYNNEI. The CDR3 region is CASSEAEGARQYF. CDR3 DNA sequence: TGTGCCAGCAGTGAAGCTGAAGGGGCTAGACAGTACTTC.

The chain carries TRBV5-4 and TRBJ1-2; D might be TRBD1 (5 bases). The CDR3 is made up of 15 amino acids. Germline CDR1 is SGHNT and CDR2 is YYREEE (reference sequence). V dropped 2 bases and J dropped 6 bases, with 17 bases sitting between them. The CDR3 region has the DNA TGTGCCAGCAGCTTAATGCCGTCGGGGGTGGATGGCTACACCTTC. It encodes CASSLMPSGVDGYTF.

The rearrangement links TRBV5-1 to TRBJ2-2, with D possibly matching TRBD2 (5 bases). The CDR3 has 14 residues. Germline loops: CDR1 SGHRS, CDR2 YFSETQ. The ends were cut back, 3 bases at V and 3 bases at J, with 9 bases in the middle. The CDR3 reads CASSSLVHTGELFF. The CDR3 DNA reads TGCGCCAGCAGCTCACTAGTCCACACCGGGGAGCTGTTTTTT.

The chain uses TRBV4-1 and TRBJ2-1; 11 bases map to TRBD2. The junction had 5 bases not matched to a gene; V was cut back by 3 bases and J by 4 bases. Looked up from germline, CDR1 is MGHRA and CDR2 is YSYEKL. This CDR3 is built from 16 residues. Here the CDR3 DNA reads TGCGCCAGCAGCCATTTACTAGCGGGGGCTTACAATGAGCAGTTCTTC. Translated: CASSHLLAGAYNEQFF.

This rearrangement joins TRBV2 to TRBJ2-3, with TRBD1 matching 7 bases. V shed 4 bases and J 0 bases; nucleotides not matched to a gene: 4. From germline, CDR1 is SNHLY and CDR2 FYNNEI. CDR3 size: 15 residues. CDR3 DNA: TGTGCCAGCAGTGCCAGGGGGTTTAGCACAGATACGCAGTATTTT. This translates into CASSARGFSTDTQYF.

The V and J genes are TRBV19 and TRBJ1-1, with 7 bases aligning to TRBD1. This CDR3 spans 13 amino acids. CDR1 and CDR2 (germline): LNHDA, SQIVND (reference sequence). The J segment lost 7 bases and the V segment lost 7 bases, leaving 9 bases of the junction unmatched. The CDR3 nucleotides read TGTGCCAGTACCTACACAGGGGAGGATGAAGCTTTCTTT. Its protein is CASTYTGEDEAFF.

The rearrangement links TRBV6-1 to TRBJ1-2, with D possibly TRBD1 on 5 matching bases. The CDR3 consists of 14 residues. Germline V gives CDR1 MNHNS, CDR2 SASEGT. V dropped 1 base and J dropped 7 bases, with 13 bases sitting between them. Here the CDR3 DNA reads TGTGCCAGCAGTGAAGTTATCTCAGGGTTTGGCTACACCTTC. It specifies CASSEVISGFGYTF.

The chain recombines TRBV2 with TRBJ2-7; TRBD2 matches 8 bases. From germline, CDR1 is SNHLY and CDR2 FYNNEI. The CDR3 sequence is 14 residues long. With V trimmed by 5 bases and J by 2 bases, 5 bases remained unmatched. The CDR3 DNA is TGTGCCAGCAGTAGGGGACTAGGCGCCTACGAGCAGTACTTC. It codes for CASSRGLGAYEQYF.

The V and J genes are TRBV19 and TRBJ1-1, with 9 bases lining up with TRBD1. J lost 11 bases, V lost 0 bases, and 13 bases had no gene match. Germline lookup yields CDR1 LNHDA and CDR2 SQIVND (reference sequence). This CDR3 has 16 amino acids. The CDR3 reads CASSIDSGTGRSPAFF. For the CDR3, the DNA is TGTGCCAGTAGTATAGATTCCGGGACAGGGAGATCGCCGGCTTTCTTT.

This chain uses TRBV6-5 with TRBJ2-7, with TRBD2 matching over 13 bases. The CDR3 spans 13 residues. Looked up from germline, CDR1 is MNHEY and CDR2 is SVGAGI. V trimming: 5 bases; J trimming: 6 bases; junction bases outside the gene matches: 1. CDR3 in amino acids: CASSRTSGSEQYF. The CDR3, as DNA: TGTGCCAGCAGTCGGACTAGCGGGAGCGAGCAGTACTTC.

The chain joins TRBV11-3 to TRBJ1-1; D remains unclear. The CDR3 length is 15 residues. The V gene lost 5 bases and the J gene lost 1 base, with 14 bases spanning the gap. CDR1 and CDR2 from the germline V gene are SGHNT and YENEEA. The CDR3, as DNA: TGTGCCAGCAGCCCTCGGAGTTTGGCGAACACTGAAGCTTTCTTT. Translated: CASSPRSLANTEAFF.

CDR3 nucleotide sequence: TGTGCCAGCAGAACCGGGACAGGGAGGGTCGGGGAGCAGTACTTC. Translating gives CASRTGTGRVGEQYF. The chain recombines TRBV6-5 with TRBJ2-7; TRBD1 matches at 9 bases. This CDR3 has 15 residues. Germline CDR1 and CDR2: MNHEY and SVGAGI. The V gene end was trimmed by 6 bases and the J gene end by 7 bases; junction bases not matched to a gene: 13.

CDR3 coding DNA: TGCAGCGTTGTCAGGGGGGTGGAGTTCGGAGCTTTCTTT. This gives the protein CSVVRGVEFGAFF. The chain is built from TRBV29-1 and TRBJ1-1, with 7 bases matching TRBD1. Germline V lookup: CDR1 SQVTM, CDR2 ANQGSEA. The CDR3 is 13 residues long. With 4 bases clipped from V and 10 bases from J, the junction kept 12 bases outside the gene matches. Complete variable domain (other parts from reference TRBV29-1 and TRBJ1-1): SAVISQKPSRDICQRGTSLTIQCQVDSQVTMMFWYRQQPGQSLTLIATANQGSEATYESGFVIDKFPISRPNLTFSTLTVSNMSPEDSSIYLCSVVRGVEFGAFFGQGTRLTVV.

The chain combines TRBV4-2 with TRBJ2-3; 10 bases fit TRBD2. This CDR3 spans 16 amino acids. Germline values: CDR1 LGHNA, CDR2 YNFKEQ. The junction had 4 bases not matched to a gene; V was cut back by 4 bases and J by 0 bases. The CDR3: CASSRPGLASTDTQYF. As DNA, the CDR3 is TGTGCCAGCAGCCGGCCGGGACTAGCGAGCACAGATACGCAGTATTTT.

V gene TRBV27 combines with J gene TRBJ1-6, with D possibly matching TRBD1 (6 bases). The V gene lost 2 bases and the J gene lost 7 bases, with 12 bases spanning the gap. The CDR3 consists of 15 residues. Looked up from germline, CDR1 is MNHEY and CDR2 is SMNVEV (reference sequence). CDR3 loop: CASSLTQGKNSPLHF. DNA of the CDR3: TGTGCCAGCAGTTTAACTCAGGGGAAGAATTCACCCCTCCACTTT.